This T cell receptor beta chain came from a study of blood T cell repertoires in COVID-19. Overall study context: The United States, Italy and Spain were the sources of the acute and convalescent COVID-19 samples. Sources were T cells, B-cell-depleted T cells, or PBMCs; the material itself was cDNA or gDNA.

V lost 10 bases to trimming and J lost 8 bases, with 17 bases between them. This CDR3 comprises 12 residues. From germline, CDR1 is ENHRY and CDR2 SYGVKD. Authors' processing steps: Scientists estimated how many nucleated cells there were by amplifying reference gene primers. Repertoires were generated with immunoSEQ multiplex PCR, while TCRdb's copy carries only in-frame clones and drops some. V, J and clone size are taken as reported in that table, and D and trimming were inferred from the DNA itself. The profile covers about 150,000 clones, with about 83% appearing a single time and 15% to 20% taken by the ten largest.

The gene calls are TRBV10-3 and TRBJ1-2, with D possibly matching TRBD1 (5 bases). This clonotype was obtained from a woman in her sixties or seventies who had recovered from COVID-19. The sample taken for sequencing was peripheral blood. CDR3 in DNA: TGTGCCACTCGCCAAGCCCGGGGGGGCTACACCTTC. This sequence encodes CATRQARGGYTF.